The 26 T cell receptor beta chains below all came from one sample that was sequenced in a study of post-analysis software for immune sequencing data. General study results and limits: The study found TRBV5-6, TRBV5-1 and TRBV20-1 among five TRBV segments more frequent in patients than controls.

These receptors lack a known antigen. Presence of unique molecular identifiers characterized the TCR beta cDNA libraries. Via MiXCR, TCRdb re-called the PCR reads, giving one row per CDR3 protein. The sample has about 820,000 distinct CDR3 sequences; roughly 50% are singletons. The sample consisted of blood. These TCRs come from a girl under 18 with multiple sclerosis.

The CDR3 DNA reads as TGTGCCACCAGCGGACCTGACATCACCTACGAGCAGTACTTC. Amino acid sequence: CATSGPDITYEQYF. This chain uses TRBV15 with TRBJ2-7; D not resolved. Trimming removed 5 bases at V and 2 bases at J, with 13 bases between. The CDR3 is 14 residues long. Per the germline V gene, CDR1 is LNHNV and CDR2 is YYDKDF (reference sequence). The full variable domain, with the rest looked up from reference TRBV15 and TRBJ2-7, is DAMVIQNPRYQVTQFGKPVTLSCSQTLNHNVMYWYQQKSSQAPKLLFHYYDKDFNNEADTPDNFQSRRPNTSFCFLDIRSPGLGDTAMYLCATSGPDITYEQYFGPGTRLTVT.

CDR3 amino acids: CSARSPGAGLRSSYNEQFF. CDR3 nucleotide sequence: TGCAGTGCTAGATCTCCCGGAGCGGGGTTGAGAAGCTCCTACAATGAGCAGTTCTTC. The chain uses TRBV20-1 and TRBJ2-1; 7 bases agree with TRBD2. The CDR3 is 19 amino acids. V lost 2 bases, J lost 0 bases, and 16 bases stayed unmatched. Germline V lookup: CDR1 DFQATT, CDR2 SNEGSKA (reference sequence).

This chain links TRBV7-9 with TRBJ2-3, with 12 positions matching TRBD2. Germline V lookup: CDR1 SEHNR, CDR2 FQNEAQ (reference sequence). There are 16 residues in the CDR3. V lost 1 base to trimming and J lost 8 bases; unmatched junction nucleotides: 7. The CDR3 nucleotides read TGTGCCAGCAGCTTAGGGCTAGCGGGAGGGCCACGTACGCAGTATTTT. Encoded protein: CASSLGLAGGPRTQYF. The full variable domain, with the rest looked up from reference TRBV7-9 and TRBJ2-3, is DTGVSQNPRHKITKRGQNVTFRCDPISEHNRLYWYRQTLGQGPEFLTYFQNEAQLEKSRLLSDRFSAERPKGSFSTLEIQRTEQGDSAMYLCASSLGLAGGPRTQYFGPGTRLTVL.

There are a few counts of this clonotype. The chain links TRBV4-1 to TRBJ2-5; D tentatively reads TRBD1 or TRBD2 (6 bases each). Trimming stripped 3 bases from V and 4 bases from J, with 18 bases between. Germline V gene data show CDR1 as MGHRA and CDR2 as YSYEKL. The CDR3 is made up of 16 amino acids. CDR3 nucleotides: TGCGCCAGCAGCCATAAGGGGGTGCGGCGGGGAGAGACCCAGTACTTC. It specifies CASSHKGVRRGETQYF.

This clonotype was recorded a few times. The V gene is TRBV5-1, the J gene TRBJ1-4; D gene uncertain. The germline CDR1 and CDR2 sequences are SGHRS and YFSETQ. V was pared by 4 bases and J by 7 bases, with 8 bases between. The CDR3 is made up of 12 amino acids. The CDR3 is CASSPPGEKLFF. As DNA, the CDR3 is TGCGCCAGCAGCCCCCCGGGTGAAAAACTGTTTTTT.

The genes are TRBV7-9 and TRBJ2-2, with no clear D. There are 10 residues in the CDR3. Germline V CDR1 and CDR2: SEHNR, FQNEAQ (reference sequence). The germline V and J ends were trimmed by 7 bases and 3 bases, with 0 bases remaining between them. Written as DNA, the CDR3 is TGTGCCAGCAACACCGGGGAGCTGTTTTTT. Translating gives CASNTGELFF.

The V call is TRBV27, the J call TRBJ2-7; weak D call: TRBD1 (8 bases). The CDR3 is 14 residues long. V was trimmed by 5 bases and J by 7 bases, leaving 18 bases between them. Germline CDR1 reads MNHEY; CDR2 reads SMNVEV (reference sequence). The CDR3 protein is CASSLWTGRDEQYF. The CDR3, as DNA: TGTGCCAGCAGTCTTTGGACAGGGAGGGATGAGCAGTACTTC.

In this sample, this clonotype turned up a few times. The gene calls are TRBV29-1 and TRBJ2-7; tentatively, D is TRBD1 (6 bases). The V gene's germline CDR1 is SQVTM and CDR2 ANQGSEA. The CDR3 runs 13 residues. V gave up 4 bases and J gave up 0 bases, with 10 bases separating them. CDR3 sequence reads: CSVAQGPSYEQYF. CDR3 DNA sequence: TGCAGCGTTGCCCAGGGGCCCTCCTACGAGCAGTACTTC.

This clonotype has more than one count but fewer than ten. This chain joins TRBV7-9 and TRBJ2-7; the D call may be TRBD1 or TRBD2 (6 bases each). The V gene's germline CDR1 is SEHNR and CDR2 FQNEAQ (reference sequence). V shed 2 bases and J shed 5 bases, with 10 bases lying between them. The CDR3 length is 13 residues. DNA for the CDR3: TGTGCCAGCAGCTTACACAGGGAGGACGAGCAGTACTTC. Translating gives CASSLHREDEQYF.

The V and J genes are TRBV12-3 or TRBV12-4 and TRBJ1-2, with TRBD1 identical over 12 bases. CDR3 size: 17 residues. Germline trimming cut 6 bases from V and 2 bases from J; bases unmatched to any gene: 10. The CDR3 DNA follows: TGTGCCAGCAGAGCCCCGGGACAGGGGGCGATCAACTATGGCTACACCTTC. Protein product: CASRAPGQGAINYGYTF.

The V and J genes are TRBV5-1 and TRBJ2-6; TRBD1 matches at 8 bases. The CDR3 loop spans 19 amino acids. The V gene end was trimmed by 3 bases and the J gene end by 3 bases; junction bases not matched to a gene: 14. Germline CDR1 and CDR2: SGHRS and YFSETQ. CDR3 loop: CASSSRPGQAGVGANVLTF. Here the CDR3 DNA reads TGCGCCAGCAGCTCACGACCGGGACAGGCTGGAGTTGGGGCCAACGTCCTGACTTTC.

The genes are TRBV15 and TRBJ2-1; D gene ambiguous. Trimming removed 0 bases from V and 9 bases from J, with 9 bases in between. CDR3 size: 13 residues. Germline V gene lookup returns CDR1 LNHNV and CDR2 YYDKDF (reference sequence). CDR3 residues: CATSRDKGSEQFF. The CDR3 region has the DNA TGTGCCACCAGCAGAGATAAAGGAAGTGAGCAGTTCTTC. The whole variable domain, remainder taken from reference TRBV15 and TRBJ2-1, is DAMVIQNPRYQVTQFGKPVTLSCSQTLNHNVMYWYQQKSSQAPKLLFHYYDKDFNNEADTPDNFQSRRPNTSFCFLDIRSPGLGDTAMYLCATSRDKGSEQFFGPGTRLTVL.

The chain carries TRBV3-1 and TRBJ2-7, with TRBD1 matching 7 bases. This CDR3 contains 15 residues. Germline V CDR1 and CDR2: LGHDT, YNNKEL (reference sequence). V was clipped by 4 bases and J by 2 bases; unmatched bases: 8. In nucleotides, the CDR3 is TGTGCCAGCAGCCCAGGGGGAATAAGCGCCTACGAGCAGTACTTC. Amino acid sequence: CASSPGGISAYEQYF.

A few counts support this clonotype. The gene calls are TRBV12-3 or TRBV12-4 and TRBJ2-2; no definite D call. The CDR3 is 13 residues long. V gave up 5 bases and J gave up 7 bases, with 11 bases separating them. The CDR3: CASSILVGGELFF. The CDR3 region has the DNA TGTGCCAGCAGTATCTTAGTCGGCGGGGAGCTGTTTTTT.

J is TRBJ2-1 and V is TRBV5-1, with 13 bases matching TRBD2. This CDR3 spans 16 amino acids. Trimming took 5 bases from V and 2 from J; bases not matched to a gene: 4. Germline CDR1 SGHRS, CDR2 YFSETQ. The CDR3: CASSGTSGAPYNEQFF. DNA for the CDR3: TGCGCCAGCAGTGGGACTAGCGGGGCCCCCTACAATGAGCAGTTCTTC.

The chain uses TRBV5-1 and TRBJ2-1; no clear D gene. There are 15 residues in the CDR3. The V and J ends lost 0 bases and 8 bases respectively, with 15 bases between them. Germline lookup yields CDR1 SGHRS and CDR2 YFSETQ. The CDR3 DNA follows: TGCGCCAGCAGCTTGGATATGGGCAGGTCGGATGAGCAGTTCTTC. Protein sequence: CASSLDMGRSDEQFF.

The rearrangement uses TRBV20-1 and TRBJ2-7; TRBD2 agrees at 13 bases. V trimming: 0 bases; J trimming: 3 bases; junction bases outside the gene matches: 8. Germline V lookup: CDR1 DFQATT, CDR2 SNEGSKA (reference sequence). The CDR3 sequence is 17 residues long. The CDR3 sequence is CSARDPTSGGEYYEQYF. CDR3 coding DNA: TGCAGTGCTAGAGATCCCACTAGCGGGGGGGAGTACTACGAGCAGTACTTC.

The rearrangement uses TRBV29-1 and TRBJ1-1; the D is unclear. CDR1 is SQVTM, CDR2 ANQGSEA, per germline. The CDR3 totals 15 residues. The V end lost 0 bases, the J end lost 11 bases, and 22 bases lay between the germline ends. CDR3: CSVEDRLVEEGNAFF. The CDR3, as DNA: TGCAGCGTTGAAGATAGGCTCGTAGAGGAGGGTAATGCTTTCTTT.

V and J are TRBV9 and TRBJ2-7, with a possible D match to TRBD2 (5 bases). The germline V gene encodes CDR1 SGDLS and CDR2 YYNGEE. The V gene lost 0 bases and the J gene lost 1 base, with 11 bases spanning the gap. The length of the CDR3 is 15 residues. The CDR3 DNA follows: TGTGCCAGCAGCGTAGGTCCTCGGGGTTCCTACGAGCAGTACTTC. This codes for CASSVGPRGSYEQYF.

CDR3 sequence (DNA): TGTGCCAGCAGCTCTCCCGGGACAGGGGAAATCGGCTACACCTTC. It yields the protein CASSSPGTGEIGYTF. The genes are TRBV5-5 and TRBJ1-2; TRBD1 matches 10 bases. The CDR3 has 15 amino acids. V shed 3 bases and J 8 bases; nucleotides not matched to a gene: 10. Germline loops: CDR1 SGHKS, CDR2 YYEKEE (reference sequence).

This clonotype was counted once. The chain uses TRBV27 and TRBJ2-7; no definite D call. Trimming removed 6 bases from V and 1 base from J, with 16 bases in between. CDR3 length equals 15 residues. In germline, CDR1 is MNHEY, CDR2 SMNVEV (reference sequence). CDR3 in amino acids: CASRPAVYPSYEQYF. The CDR3 coding sequence is TGTGCCAGCAGGCCCGCTGTATACCCTTCCTACGAGCAGTACTTC.

The gene calls are TRBV27 and TRBJ1-2; D remains ambiguous. CDR3 length equals 15 residues. The germline CDR1 and CDR2 sequences are MNHEY and SMNVEV (reference sequence). V was trimmed by 2 bases and J by 3 bases, leaving 13 bases between them. Here the CDR3 DNA reads TGTGCCAGCAGTTTAAGCTGGCGGACGGACTATGGCTACACCTTC. Its translation is CASSLSWRTDYGYTF.

The rearrangement uses TRBV7-9 and TRBJ2-3, with TRBD1 identical over 7 bases. Per the germline V gene, CDR1 is SEHNR and CDR2 is FQNEAQ (reference sequence). V gave up 6 bases and J gave up 9 bases; unmatched junction bases: 12. CDR3 length equals 14 residues. CDR3 nucleotides: TGTGCCAGCAGGACGTCGACAGGGTTCGGGACGCAGTATTTT. Translating it yields CASRTSTGFGTQYF.

V is TRBV6-1 and J is TRBJ1-2; the match to TRBD1 covers 9 bases. The germline V gene encodes CDR1 MNHNS and CDR2 SASEGT. V dropped 5 bases and J dropped 4; count of bases not matched to a gene: 14. CDR3 length: 17 residues. The CDR3 region is CASSQQGAAPLAYGYTF. The CDR3 DNA sequence: TGTGCCAGCAGTCAACAGGGGGCCGCCCCACTTGCCTATGGCTACACCTTC.

The rearrangement links TRBV5-1 to TRBJ2-3; unclear D gene. The V end was cut by 2 bases, the J end by 3 bases, with 13 bases between. CDR3 length: 15 residues. Germline loops: CDR1 SGHRS, CDR2 YFSETQ. The CDR3: CASSLLFGETDTQYF. The CDR3 nucleotides are TGCGCCAGCAGCTTATTATTTGGTGAAACAGATACGCAGTATTTT. The full variable domain, completed using reference TRBV5-1 and TRBJ2-3, is KAGVTQTPRYLIKTRGQQVTLSCSPISGHRSVSWYQQTPGQGLQFLFEYFSETQRNKGNFPGRFSGRQFSNSRSEMNVSTLELGDSALYLCASSLLFGETDTQYFGPGTRLTVL.

The chain joins TRBV30 to TRBJ2-7; TRBD2 matches at 8 bases. CDR1 is GTSNPN, CDR2 SVGIG, per germline (reference sequence). The CDR3 is made up of 14 amino acids. V gave up 4 bases and J gave up 2 bases; unmatched junction bases: 7. The CDR3 DNA is TGTGCCTGGACCCCAGGCGGGGGGACCTACGAGCAGTACTTC. The encoded protein is CAWTPGGGTYEQYF.